This entry is about one TCR beta chain. This record comes from a study of shared clonotypes between healthy human individuals. The CDR3 sequence is 12 residues long. Germline CDR1 is MDHEN and CDR2 is SYDVKM. V lost 10 bases and J lost 4; bases outside the gene matches: 5. Clones were sequenced by immunoSEQ multiplex PCR, and TCRdb holds only the in-frame ones, with some missing. The data contain approximately 2,300,000 clones, about nine tenths of them seen just once; the ten biggest clones take up approximately 0.39%. The TCR was taken from a man aged 18 to 30 in good health. Some clones in this sample may be carry-over from other donors' samples. J is TRBJ1-2 and V is TRBV28; TRBD1 matches at 8 bases. The source material was naive CD4+ T cells from PBMCs. Subset given: CD45RA+ positively selected. The CDR3 region has the DNA TGTGCCACCGTGACAGGGGCCTATGGCTACACCTTC. It specifies CATVTGAYGYTF.